This T cell receptor beta chain was observed in a study of blood T cell repertoires in COVID-19. Study overall: Samples of COVID-19 (acute and convalescent) were obtained from the United States, Italy and Spain. PBMCs, B-cell-depleted T cells, or T cells provided the cDNA or gDNA that made up the material.

Authors' methods: Scientists estimated how many nucleated cells there were by amplifying reference gene primers. TCRdb keeps only in-frame clones here, not all; method: immunoSEQ multiplex PCR. V, J and clone size reflect that table, while D and trimming were determined from the DNA. The sample has roughly 230,000 clones; around 84% are singletons. V lost 6 bases, J lost 7 bases, and 6 bases stayed unmatched. This CDR3 comprises 13 residues. CDR1 is KGHSH and CDR2 is LQKENI in the germline V gene. This clone was seen just once. The Seattle patients, enrolled during active infection, were followed longitudinally.

The receptor was isolated from a woman older than 75 with COVID-19, enrolled during active disease. V gene TRBV18 combines with J gene TRBJ1-2, with TRBD1 matching 9 bases. Material for sequencing was peripheral blood. Here the CDR3 reads CASSSGQGSGYTF. As DNA, the CDR3 is TGTGCCAGCTCCTCGGGACAGGGCAGTGGCTACACCTTC.